Reported below is one TCR beta chain. Profiling relied on immunoSEQ multiplex PCR, and the TCRdb table lists in-frame clones only, not all of them. The table has 64,000 or so clones, roughly 80% seen once. The CDR3 covers 13 residues. Germline CDR1 is GTSNPN and CDR2 is SVGIG (reference sequence). Trimming removed 0 bases at V and 5 bases at J, with 10 bases between. This sample is part of a study of blood T cell repertoires in COVID-19. Sequenced input: peripheral blood. V gene TRBV30 combines with J gene TRBJ2-5, with D possibly matching TRBD2 (5 bases). The TCR comes from a human donor in a cohort sampled during active COVID-19. DNA for the CDR3: TGTGCCTGGAGTGTGAGGGCCGGGGAGACCCAGTACTTC. Translation gives CAWSVRAGETQYF. The full variable domain, completed using reference TRBV30 and TRBJ2-5, is SQTIHQWPATLVQPVGSPLSLECTVEGTSNPNLYWYRQAAGRGLQLLFYSVGIGQISSEVPQNLSASRPQDRQFILSSKKLLLSDSGFYLCAWSVRAGETQYFGPGTRLLVL.